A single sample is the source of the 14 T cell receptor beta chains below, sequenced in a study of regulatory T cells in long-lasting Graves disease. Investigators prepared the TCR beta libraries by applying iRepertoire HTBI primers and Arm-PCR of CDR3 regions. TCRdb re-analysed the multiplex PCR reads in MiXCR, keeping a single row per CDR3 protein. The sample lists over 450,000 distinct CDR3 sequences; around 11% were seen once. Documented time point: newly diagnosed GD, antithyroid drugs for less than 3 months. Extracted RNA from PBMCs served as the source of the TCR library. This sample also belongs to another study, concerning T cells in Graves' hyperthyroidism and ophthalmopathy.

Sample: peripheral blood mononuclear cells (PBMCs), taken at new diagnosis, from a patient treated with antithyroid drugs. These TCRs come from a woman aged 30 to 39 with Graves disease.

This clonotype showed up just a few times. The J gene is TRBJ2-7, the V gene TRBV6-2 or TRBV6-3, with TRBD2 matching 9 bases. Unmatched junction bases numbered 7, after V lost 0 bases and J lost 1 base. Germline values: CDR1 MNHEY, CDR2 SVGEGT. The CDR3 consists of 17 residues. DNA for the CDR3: TGTGCCAGCAGTTACTCCTCCTCGACTAGCGGATCCTACGAGCAGTACTTC. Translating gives CASSYSSSTSGSYEQYF.

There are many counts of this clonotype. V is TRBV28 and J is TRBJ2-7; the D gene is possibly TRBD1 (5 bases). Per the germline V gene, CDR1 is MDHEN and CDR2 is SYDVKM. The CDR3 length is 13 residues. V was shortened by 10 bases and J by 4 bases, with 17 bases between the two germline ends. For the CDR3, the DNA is TGTGCCACCCAAACAGGTTCCCCTTACGAGCAGTACTTC. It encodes CATQTGSPYEQYF. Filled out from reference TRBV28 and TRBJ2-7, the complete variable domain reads DVKVTQSSRYLVKRTGEKVFLECVQDMDHENMFWYRQDPGLGLRLIYFSYDVKMKEKGDIPEGYSVSREKKERFSLILESASTNQTSMYLCATQTGSPYEQYFGPGTRLTVT.

The CDR3: CASSSRVDNSPLHF. DNA for the CDR3: TGTGCCAGCAGCTCACGGGTGGATAATTCACCCCTCCACTTT. V gene TRBV9 combines with J gene TRBJ1-6; D not resolved. Trimming pared 4 bases from V and 5 bases from J, leaving 10 bases between. Germline V lookup: CDR1 SGDLS, CDR2 YYNGEE. CDR3 size: 14 residues. Complete variable domain (other parts from reference TRBV9 and TRBJ1-6): DSGVTQTPKHLITATGQRVTLRCSPRSGDLSVYWYQQSLDQGLQFLIQYYNGEERAKGNILERFSAQQFPDLHSELNLSSLELGDSALYFCASSSRVDNSPLHFGNGTRLTVT.

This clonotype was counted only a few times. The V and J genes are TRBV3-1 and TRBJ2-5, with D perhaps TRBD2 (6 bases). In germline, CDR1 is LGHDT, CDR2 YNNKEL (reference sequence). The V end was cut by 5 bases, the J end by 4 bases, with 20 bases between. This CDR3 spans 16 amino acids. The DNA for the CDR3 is TGTGCCAGCAGCTATAGCGGAGCGGGTTTGCGAGAGACCCAGTACTTC. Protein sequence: CASSYSGAGLRETQYF.

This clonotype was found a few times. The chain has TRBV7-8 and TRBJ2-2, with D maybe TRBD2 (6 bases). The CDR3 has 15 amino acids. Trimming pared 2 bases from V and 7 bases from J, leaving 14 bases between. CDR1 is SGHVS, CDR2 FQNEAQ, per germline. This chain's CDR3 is CASSLMSRGIGELFF. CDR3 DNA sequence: TGTGCCAGCAGCTTAATGAGTCGGGGGATCGGGGAGCTGTTTTTT.

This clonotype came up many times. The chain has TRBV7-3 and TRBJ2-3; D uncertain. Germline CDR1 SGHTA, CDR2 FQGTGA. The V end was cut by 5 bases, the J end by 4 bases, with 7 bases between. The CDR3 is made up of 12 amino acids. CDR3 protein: CASSLIPDTQYF. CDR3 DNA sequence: TGTGCCAGCAGCCTAATACCAGATACGCAGTATTTT.

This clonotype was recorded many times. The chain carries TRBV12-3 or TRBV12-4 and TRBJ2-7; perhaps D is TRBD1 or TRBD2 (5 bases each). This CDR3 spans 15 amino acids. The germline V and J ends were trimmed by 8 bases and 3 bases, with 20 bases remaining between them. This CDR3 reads CASRPGRRIDYEQYF. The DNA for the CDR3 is TGTGCCAGCCGACCGGGACGGAGGATCGACTACGAGCAGTACTTC.

The CDR3 region has the DNA TGTGCCAGCAGCCAAGGTCAGGGGTTTATCGGTGGCTACACCTTC. This sequence encodes CASSQGQGFIGGYTF. The V and J genes are TRBV4-2 and TRBJ1-2; D possibly corresponds to TRBD1 (6 bases). From germline, CDR1 is LGHNA and CDR2 YNFKEQ. CDR3 length: 15 amino acids. Trimming stripped 1 base from V and 7 bases from J, with 16 bases between.

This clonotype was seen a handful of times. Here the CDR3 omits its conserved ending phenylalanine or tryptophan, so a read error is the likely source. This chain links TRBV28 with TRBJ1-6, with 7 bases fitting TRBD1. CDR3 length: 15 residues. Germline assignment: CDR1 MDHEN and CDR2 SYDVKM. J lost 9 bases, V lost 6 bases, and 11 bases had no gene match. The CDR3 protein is CASSLAPRQGSPLHL. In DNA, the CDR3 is TGTGCCAGCAGCCTTGCCCCTCGACAGGGTTCACCCCTCCACCTT.

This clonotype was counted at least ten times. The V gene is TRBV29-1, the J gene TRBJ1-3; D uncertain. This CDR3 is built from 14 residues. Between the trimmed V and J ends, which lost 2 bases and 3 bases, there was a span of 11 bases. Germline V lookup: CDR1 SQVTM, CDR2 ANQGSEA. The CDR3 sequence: CSVESLAGGNTIYF. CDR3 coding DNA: TGCAGCGTTGAATCACTCGCAGGTGGAAACACCATATATTTT.

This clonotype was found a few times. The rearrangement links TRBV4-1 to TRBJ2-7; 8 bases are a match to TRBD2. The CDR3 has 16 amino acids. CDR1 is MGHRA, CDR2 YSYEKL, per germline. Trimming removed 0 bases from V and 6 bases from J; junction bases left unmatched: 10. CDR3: CASSQEPPGTSFEQYF. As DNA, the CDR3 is TGCGCCAGCAGCCAAGAACCCCCCGGGACTAGTTTCGAGCAGTACTTC.

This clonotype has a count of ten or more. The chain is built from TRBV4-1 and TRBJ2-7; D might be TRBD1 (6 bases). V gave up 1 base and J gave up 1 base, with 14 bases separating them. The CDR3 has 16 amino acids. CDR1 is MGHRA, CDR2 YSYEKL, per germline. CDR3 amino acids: CASSQGRQVRSYEQYF. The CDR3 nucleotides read TGCGCCAGCAGCCAAGGGAGACAGGTTAGATCCTACGAGCAGTACTTC.

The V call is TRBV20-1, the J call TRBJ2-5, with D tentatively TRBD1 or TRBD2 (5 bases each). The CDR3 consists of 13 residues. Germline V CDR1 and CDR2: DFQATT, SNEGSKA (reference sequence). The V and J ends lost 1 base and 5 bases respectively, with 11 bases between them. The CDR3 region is CSARAGTFETQYF. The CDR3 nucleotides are TGCAGTGCTAGAGCCGGGACCTTTGAGACCCAGTACTTC.

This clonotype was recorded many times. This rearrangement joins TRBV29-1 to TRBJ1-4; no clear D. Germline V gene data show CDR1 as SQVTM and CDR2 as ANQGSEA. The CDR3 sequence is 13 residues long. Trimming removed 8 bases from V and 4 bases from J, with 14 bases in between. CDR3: CSFRPTLNEKLFF. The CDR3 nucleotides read TGCAGCTTCCGGCCTACCCTTAATGAAAAACTGTTTTTT.